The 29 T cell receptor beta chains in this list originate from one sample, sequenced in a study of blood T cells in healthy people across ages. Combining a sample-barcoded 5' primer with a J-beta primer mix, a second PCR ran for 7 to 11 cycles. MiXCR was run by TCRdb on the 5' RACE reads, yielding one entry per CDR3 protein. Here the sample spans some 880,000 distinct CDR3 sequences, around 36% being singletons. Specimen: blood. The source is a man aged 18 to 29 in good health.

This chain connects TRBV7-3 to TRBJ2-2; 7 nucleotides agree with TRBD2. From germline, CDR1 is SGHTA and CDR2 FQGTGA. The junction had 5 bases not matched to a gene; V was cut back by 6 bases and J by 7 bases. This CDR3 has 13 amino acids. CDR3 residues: CASRLAKGGELFF. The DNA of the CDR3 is TGTGCCAGCAGACTAGCGAAGGGCGGGGAGCTGTTTTTT.

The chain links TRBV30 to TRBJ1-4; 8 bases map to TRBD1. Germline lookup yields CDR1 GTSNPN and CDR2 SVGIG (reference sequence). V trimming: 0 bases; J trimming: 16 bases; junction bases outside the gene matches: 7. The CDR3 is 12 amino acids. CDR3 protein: CAWSVGAGGRFF. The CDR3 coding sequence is TGTGCCTGGAGTGTGGGGGCAGGGGGCAGGTTTTTT.

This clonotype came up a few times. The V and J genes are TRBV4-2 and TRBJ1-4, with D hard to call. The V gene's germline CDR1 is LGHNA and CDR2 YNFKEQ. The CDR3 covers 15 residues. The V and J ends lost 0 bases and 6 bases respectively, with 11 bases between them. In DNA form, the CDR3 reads TGTGCCAGCAGCCAAGAAGGCAGGATAGATGAAAAACTGTTTTTT. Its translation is CASSQEGRIDEKLFF.

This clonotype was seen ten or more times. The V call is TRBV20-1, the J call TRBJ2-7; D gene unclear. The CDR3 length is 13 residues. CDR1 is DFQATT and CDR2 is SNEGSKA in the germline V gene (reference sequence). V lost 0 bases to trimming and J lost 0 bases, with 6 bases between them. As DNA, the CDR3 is TGCAGTGCTAGAGATGTCTTCTCCTACGAGCAGTACTTC. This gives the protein CSARDVFSYEQYF.

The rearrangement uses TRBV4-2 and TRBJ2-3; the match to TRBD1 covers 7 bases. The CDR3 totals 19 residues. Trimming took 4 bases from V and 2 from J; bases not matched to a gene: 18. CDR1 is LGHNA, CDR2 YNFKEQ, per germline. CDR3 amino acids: CASSPRQGILNPLTDTQYF. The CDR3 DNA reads TGTGCCAGCAGCCCACGACAGGGTATCCTGAACCCCCTCACAGATACGCAGTATTTT.

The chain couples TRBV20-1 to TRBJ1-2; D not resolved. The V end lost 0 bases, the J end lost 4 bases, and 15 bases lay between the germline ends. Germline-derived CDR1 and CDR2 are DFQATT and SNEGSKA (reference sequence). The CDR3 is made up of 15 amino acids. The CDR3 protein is CSARDLSGSSYGYTF. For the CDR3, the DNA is TGCAGTGCTAGAGATCTATCGGGCAGTTCCTATGGCTACACCTTC.

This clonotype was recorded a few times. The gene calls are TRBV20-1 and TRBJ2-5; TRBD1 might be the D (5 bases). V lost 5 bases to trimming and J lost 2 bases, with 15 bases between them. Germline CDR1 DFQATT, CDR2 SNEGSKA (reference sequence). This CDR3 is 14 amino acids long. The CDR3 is CSAPPQGWQETQYF. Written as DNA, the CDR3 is TGCAGTGCTCCTCCCCAGGGCTGGCAAGAGACCCAGTACTTC.

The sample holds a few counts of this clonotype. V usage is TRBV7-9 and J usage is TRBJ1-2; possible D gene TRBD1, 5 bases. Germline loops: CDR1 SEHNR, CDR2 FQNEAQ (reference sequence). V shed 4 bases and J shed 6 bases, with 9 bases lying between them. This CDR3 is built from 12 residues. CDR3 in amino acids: CASSSTANGYTF. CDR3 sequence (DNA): TGTGCCAGCAGCTCGACAGCGAATGGCTACACCTTC.

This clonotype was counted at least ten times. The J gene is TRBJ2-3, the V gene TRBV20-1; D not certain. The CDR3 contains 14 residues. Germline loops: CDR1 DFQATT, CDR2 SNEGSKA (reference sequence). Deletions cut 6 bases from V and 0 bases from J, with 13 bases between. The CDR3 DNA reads TGCAGTGCCCCCCGGGTGACTAGCACAGATACGCAGTATTTT. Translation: CSAPRVTSTDTQYF.

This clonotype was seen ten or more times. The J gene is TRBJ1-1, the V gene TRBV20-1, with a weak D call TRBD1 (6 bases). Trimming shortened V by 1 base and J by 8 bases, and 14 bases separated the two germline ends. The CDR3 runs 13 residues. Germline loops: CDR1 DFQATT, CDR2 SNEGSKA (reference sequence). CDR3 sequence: CSARVGGGREAFF. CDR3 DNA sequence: TGCAGTGCTAGAGTGGGAGGGGGTCGGGAAGCTTTCTTT.

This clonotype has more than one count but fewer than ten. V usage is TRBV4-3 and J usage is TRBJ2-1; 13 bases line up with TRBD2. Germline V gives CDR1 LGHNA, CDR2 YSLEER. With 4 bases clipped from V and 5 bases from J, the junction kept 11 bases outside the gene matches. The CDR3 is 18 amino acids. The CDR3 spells CASSRAESGTSGDNEQFF. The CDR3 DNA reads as TGCGCCAGCAGCCGCGCAGAATCCGGGACTAGCGGGGACAATGAGCAGTTCTTC.

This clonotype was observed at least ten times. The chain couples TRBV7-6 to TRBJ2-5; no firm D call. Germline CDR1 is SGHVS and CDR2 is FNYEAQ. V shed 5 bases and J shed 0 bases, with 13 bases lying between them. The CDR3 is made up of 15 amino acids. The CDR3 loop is CASSPVALNQETQYF. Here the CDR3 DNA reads TGTGCCAGCAGCCCCGTGGCCCTAAACCAAGAGACCCAGTACTTC.

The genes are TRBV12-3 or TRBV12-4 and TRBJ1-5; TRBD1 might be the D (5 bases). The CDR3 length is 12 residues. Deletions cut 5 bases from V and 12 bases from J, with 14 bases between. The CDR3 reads CASSQPGPRQHF. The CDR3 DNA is TGTGCCAGCAGTCAACCGGGACCCCGCCAGCATTTT.

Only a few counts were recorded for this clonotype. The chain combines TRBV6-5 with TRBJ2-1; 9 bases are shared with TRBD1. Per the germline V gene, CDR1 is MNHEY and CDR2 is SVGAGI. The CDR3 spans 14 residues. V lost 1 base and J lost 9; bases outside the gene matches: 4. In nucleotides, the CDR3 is TGTGCCAGCAGTTACTTGGGACAGGGAGTTGAGCAGTTCTTC. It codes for CASSYLGQGVEQFF.

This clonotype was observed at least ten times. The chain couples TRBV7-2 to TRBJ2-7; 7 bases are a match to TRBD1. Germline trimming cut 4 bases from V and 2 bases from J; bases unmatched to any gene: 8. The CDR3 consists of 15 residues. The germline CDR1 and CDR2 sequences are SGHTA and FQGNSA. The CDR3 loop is CASSSSTGTAYEQYF. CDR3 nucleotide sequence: TGTGCCAGCAGCTCCTCGACAGGGACGGCCTACGAGCAGTACTTC.

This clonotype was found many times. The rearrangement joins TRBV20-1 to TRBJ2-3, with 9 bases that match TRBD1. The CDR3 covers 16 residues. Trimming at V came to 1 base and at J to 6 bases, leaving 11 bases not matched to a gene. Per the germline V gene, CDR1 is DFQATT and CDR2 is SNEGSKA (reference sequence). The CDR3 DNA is TGCAGTGCTAGAGGGGGAGGGACAGGGAGGTTTGATACGCAGTATTTT. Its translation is CSARGGGTGRFDTQYF.

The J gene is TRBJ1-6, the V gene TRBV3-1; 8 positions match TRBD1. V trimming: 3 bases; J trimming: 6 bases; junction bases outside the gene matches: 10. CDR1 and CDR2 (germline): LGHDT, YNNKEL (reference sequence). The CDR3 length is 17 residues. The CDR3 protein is CASSQRTGTGRNSPLHF. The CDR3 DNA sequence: TGTGCCAGCAGCCAGAGGACAGGGACGGGTCGTAATTCACCCCTCCACTTT.

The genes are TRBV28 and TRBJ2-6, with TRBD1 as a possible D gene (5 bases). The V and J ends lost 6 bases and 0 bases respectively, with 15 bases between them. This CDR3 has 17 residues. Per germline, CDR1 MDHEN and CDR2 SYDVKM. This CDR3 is CASSSTDRSSGANVLTF. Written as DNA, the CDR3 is TGTGCCAGCAGCTCGACAGATAGGAGCTCTGGGGCCAACGTCCTGACTTTC.

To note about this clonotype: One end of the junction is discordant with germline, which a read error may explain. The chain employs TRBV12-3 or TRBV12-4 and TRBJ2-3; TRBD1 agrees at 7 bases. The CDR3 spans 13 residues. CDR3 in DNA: TGTGCCAACAGTGTAGGGACAGAAGGTACGCAGTATTTT. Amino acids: CANSVGTEGTQYF.

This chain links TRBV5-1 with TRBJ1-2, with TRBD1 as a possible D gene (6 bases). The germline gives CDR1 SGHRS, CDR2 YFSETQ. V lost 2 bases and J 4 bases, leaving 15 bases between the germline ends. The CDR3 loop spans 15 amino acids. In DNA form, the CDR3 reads TGCGCCAGCAGCTTTAATGGGGGCGCGACCTATGGCTACACCTTC. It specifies CASSFNGGATYGYTF.

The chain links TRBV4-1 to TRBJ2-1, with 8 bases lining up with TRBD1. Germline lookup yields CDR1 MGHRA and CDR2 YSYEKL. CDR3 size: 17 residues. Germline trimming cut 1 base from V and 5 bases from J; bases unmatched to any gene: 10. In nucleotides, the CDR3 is TGCGCCAGCAGCCAAGGCTACAACCGGGACAGGAACAATGAGCAGTTCTTC. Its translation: CASSQGYNRDRNNEQFF.

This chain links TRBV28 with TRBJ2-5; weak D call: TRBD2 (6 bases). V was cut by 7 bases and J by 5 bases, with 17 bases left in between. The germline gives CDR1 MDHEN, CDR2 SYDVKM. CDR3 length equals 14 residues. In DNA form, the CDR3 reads TGTGCCAGCACCACGACTAGGGATGGGGAGACCCAGTACTTC. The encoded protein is CASTTTRDGETQYF. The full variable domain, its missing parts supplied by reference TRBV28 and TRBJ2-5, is DVKVTQSSRYLVKRTGEKVFLECVQDMDHENMFWYRQDPGLGLRLIYFSYDVKMKEKGDIPEGYSVSREKKERFSLILESASTNQTSMYLCASTTTRDGETQYFGPGTRLLVL.

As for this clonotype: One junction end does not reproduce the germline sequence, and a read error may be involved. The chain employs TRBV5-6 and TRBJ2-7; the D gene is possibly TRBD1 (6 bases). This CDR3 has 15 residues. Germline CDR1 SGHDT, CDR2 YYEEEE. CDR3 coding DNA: TGTGCCGGCAGCTCCAAGACCACAGGGTCCTACGAGCAGTACTTC. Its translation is CAGSSKTTGSYEQYF.

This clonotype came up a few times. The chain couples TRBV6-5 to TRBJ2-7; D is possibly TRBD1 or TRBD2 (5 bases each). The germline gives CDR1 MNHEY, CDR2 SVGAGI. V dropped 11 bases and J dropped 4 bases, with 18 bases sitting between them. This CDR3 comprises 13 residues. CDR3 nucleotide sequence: TGTGCCTGCTCCGGGGCAGGGCTGTACGAGCAGTACTTC. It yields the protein CACSGAGLYEQYF.

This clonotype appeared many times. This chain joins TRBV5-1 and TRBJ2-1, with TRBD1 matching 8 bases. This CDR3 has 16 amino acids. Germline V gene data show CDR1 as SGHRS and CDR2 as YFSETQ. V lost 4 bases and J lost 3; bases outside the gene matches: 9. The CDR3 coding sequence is TGCGCCAGCAGCCAGAAGGACAGGGCCCTCTACAATGAGCAGTTCTTC. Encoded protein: CASSQKDRALYNEQFF.

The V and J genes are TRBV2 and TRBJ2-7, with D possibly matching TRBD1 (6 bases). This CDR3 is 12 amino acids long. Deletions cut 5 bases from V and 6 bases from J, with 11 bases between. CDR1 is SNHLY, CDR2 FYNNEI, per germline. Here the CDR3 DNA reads TGTGCCAGCAGTCCTGGACAGAGCGAGCAGTACTTC. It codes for CASSPGQSEQYF.

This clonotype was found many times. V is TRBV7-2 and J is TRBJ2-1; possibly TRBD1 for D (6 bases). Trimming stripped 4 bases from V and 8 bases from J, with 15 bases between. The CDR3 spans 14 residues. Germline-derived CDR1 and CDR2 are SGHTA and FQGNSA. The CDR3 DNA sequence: TGTGCCAGCAGCTGGCCTGACAGGCCCCATGAGCAGTTCTTC. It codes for CASSWPDRPHEQFF.

The CDR3: CASSQDGNEAKEKLFF. CDR3 DNA sequence: TGCGCCAGCAGCCAAGATGGGAATGAGGCAAAAGAAAAACTGTTTTTT. The chain has TRBV4-3 and TRBJ1-4; D is uncertain. Germline lookup yields CDR1 LGHNA and CDR2 YSLEER. Trimming took off 0 bases at V and 8 bases at J, with 16 bases between the two ends. There are 16 residues in the CDR3.

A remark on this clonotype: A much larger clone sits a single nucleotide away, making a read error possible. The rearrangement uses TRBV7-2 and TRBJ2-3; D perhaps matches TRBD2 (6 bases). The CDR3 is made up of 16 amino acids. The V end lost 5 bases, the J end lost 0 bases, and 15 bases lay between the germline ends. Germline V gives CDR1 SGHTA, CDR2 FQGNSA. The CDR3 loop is CASSPPRRGSTDTQYF. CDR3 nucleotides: TGTGCCAGCAGCCCCCCCAGGCGGGGTAGCACAGATACGCAGTATTTT. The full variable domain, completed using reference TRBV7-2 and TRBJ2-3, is GAGVSQSPSNKVTEKGKDVELRCDPISGHTALYWYRQSLGQGLEFLIYFQGNSAPDKSGLPSDRFSAERTGGSVSTLTIQRTQQEDSAVYLCASSPPRRGSTDTQYFGPGTRLTVL.